Given below is one T cell receptor beta chain in context. This receptor's antigen is unknown. There are no base qualities to consult, and no much larger clone falls within one base. The sample originates from a study of cytomegalovirus exposure and HLA in healthy donors (dated by TCRdb to the late 2010s). Background for the entire study: A later analysis indicated that the roughly 130 validation repertoires were generated on the platform also employed for the 650 to 850 repertoires of the first cohort. The study aimed to test whether cataloging public T cell receptors could reveal signatures of past pathogen exposure. In addition to the first cohort of approximately 650 subjects, a separate validation cohort of 120 different subjects was used. High-throughput TCR immunosequencing, statistical association of individual TCRs with disease status, and machine learning were combined to predict cytomegalovirus infection status.

Based on the germline V gene (reference sequence), the CDR1 and CDR2 sequences are SGHNT and YYREEE. The CDR3, cysteine through phenylalanine, is 15 amino acids long. CDR3 DNA only is kept here, 45 bases in frame from base 1. Germline trimming amounts to 0 bases on V and 4 bases on J, with 1 as the count of junction bases outside the gene matches. What the research found in general, with its limitations: According to the authors, the approach could potentially be generalized to other disease states and immunological phenotypes. Most TCR sequences were observed very rarely across donors, whereas some public TCRs were present in many individuals. In the study, some 180 TCR beta chains were listed as associated with cytomegalovirus. A few of the identified cytomegalovirus-associated TCR beta chains were confirmed in vitro to be specific for cytomegalovirus antigens. All 120 repertoires were used to score co-occurrence in the validation cohort in a later analysis, because that analysis had no HLA typing for the cohort. In both the original and validation cohorts, the classifier was reported to diagnose cytomegalovirus status with high specificity and sensitivity. Of the cluster scores, approximately 95% were above 0 in a later analysis, which found that TCRs clustered in the first cohort also tended to co-occur in the roughly 130 validation repertoires.

The donors belonged to the validation cohort of 120 subjects, which was separate from the approximately 700-subject first cohort. Library construction relied on the immunoSEQ multiplex PCR assay. The study's own analysis went as follows. A statistical classification framework was developed to diagnose cytomegalovirus status using the catalog of TCR beta chain sequences. In its TCRdb copy, this immuneACCESS table keeps in-frame sequences only and misses some clones. Where compared with another copy, unresolved V genes explain less than half of these, and the others have no known cause. V, J and clone size were drawn from that table, and D and trimming were deduced from the DNA. The sample records about 120,000 clones, around 87% of which are singletons. The ten biggest clones cover roughly 6% of the sample.

The V and J segments used are TRBV5-4 and TRBJ2-3; 11 junctional bases match TRBD2. The source of this sequence is a woman aged 18-35 years in good health and CMV-seropositive. Material for sequencing was PBMCs. The CDR3 loop reads CASSLELAGADTQYF. The nucleotide sequence reads as follows: TGTGCCAGCAGCTTGGAACTAGCGGGAGCAGATACGCAGTATTTT.